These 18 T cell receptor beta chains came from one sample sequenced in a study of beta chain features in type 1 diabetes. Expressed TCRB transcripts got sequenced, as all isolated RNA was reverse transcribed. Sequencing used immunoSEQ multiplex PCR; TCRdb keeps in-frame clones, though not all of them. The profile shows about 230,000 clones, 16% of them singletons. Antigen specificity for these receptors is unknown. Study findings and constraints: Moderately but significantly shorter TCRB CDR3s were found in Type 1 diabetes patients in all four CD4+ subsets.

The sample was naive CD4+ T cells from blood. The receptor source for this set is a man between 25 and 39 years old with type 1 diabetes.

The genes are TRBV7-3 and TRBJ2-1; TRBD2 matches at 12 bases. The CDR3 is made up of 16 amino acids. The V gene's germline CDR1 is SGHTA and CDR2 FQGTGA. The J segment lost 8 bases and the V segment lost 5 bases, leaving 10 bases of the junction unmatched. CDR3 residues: CASSRSTSGRRDEQFF. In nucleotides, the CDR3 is TGTGCCAGCAGCCGATCGACTAGCGGGAGAAGGGATGAGCAGTTCTTC.

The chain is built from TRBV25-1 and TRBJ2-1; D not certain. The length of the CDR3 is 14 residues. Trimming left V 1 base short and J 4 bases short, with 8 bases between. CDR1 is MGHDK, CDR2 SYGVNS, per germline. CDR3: CASSESGKYNEQFF. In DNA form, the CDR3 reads TGTGCCAGCAGTGAATCTGGCAAGTACAATGAGCAGTTCTTC.

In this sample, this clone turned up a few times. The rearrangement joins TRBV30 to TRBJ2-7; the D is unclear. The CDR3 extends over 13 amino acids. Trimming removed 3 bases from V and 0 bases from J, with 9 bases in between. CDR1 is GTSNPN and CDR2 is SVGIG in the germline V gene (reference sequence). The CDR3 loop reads CAWSAMGSYEQYF. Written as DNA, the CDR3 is TGTGCCTGGAGCGCAATGGGCTCCTACGAGCAGTACTTC.

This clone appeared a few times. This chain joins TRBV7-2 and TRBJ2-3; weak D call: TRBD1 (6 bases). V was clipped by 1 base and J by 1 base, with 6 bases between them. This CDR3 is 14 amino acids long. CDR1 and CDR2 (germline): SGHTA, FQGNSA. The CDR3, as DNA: TGTGCCAGCAGCTTAGACAGGGGCACAGATACGCAGTATTTT. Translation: CASSLDRGTDTQYF.

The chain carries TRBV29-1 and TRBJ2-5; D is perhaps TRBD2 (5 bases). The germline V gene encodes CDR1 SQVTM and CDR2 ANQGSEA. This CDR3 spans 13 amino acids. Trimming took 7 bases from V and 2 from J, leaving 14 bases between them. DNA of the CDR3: TGCAGCGCCCGAGAGGGTTTTCAAGAGACCCAGTACTTC. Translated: CSAREGFQETQYF. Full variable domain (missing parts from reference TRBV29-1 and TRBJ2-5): SAVISQKPSRDICQRGTSLTIQCQVDSQVTMMFWYRQQPGQSLTLIATANQGSEATYESGFVIDKFPISRPNLTFSTLTVSNMSPEDSSIYLCSAREGFQETQYFGPGTRLLVL.

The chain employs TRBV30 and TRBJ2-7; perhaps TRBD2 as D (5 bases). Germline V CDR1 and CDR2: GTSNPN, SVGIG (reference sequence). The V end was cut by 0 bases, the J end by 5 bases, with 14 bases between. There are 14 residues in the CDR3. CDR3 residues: CAWSVSLRVNEQYF. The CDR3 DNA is TGTGCCTGGAGTGTAAGTTTGAGGGTCAACGAGCAGTACTTC. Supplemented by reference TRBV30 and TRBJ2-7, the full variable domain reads SQTIHQWPATLVQPVGSPLSLECTVEGTSNPNLYWYRQAAGRGLQLLFYSVGIGQISSEVPQNLSASRPQDRQFILSSKKLLLSDSGFYLCAWSVSLRVNEQYFGPGTRLTVT.

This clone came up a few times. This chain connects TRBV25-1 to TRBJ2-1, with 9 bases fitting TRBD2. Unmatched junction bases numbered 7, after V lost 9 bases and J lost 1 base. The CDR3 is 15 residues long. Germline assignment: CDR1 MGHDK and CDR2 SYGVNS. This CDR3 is CASHEAGGSYNEQFF. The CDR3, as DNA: TGTGCCAGTCACGAGGCGGGAGGGTCCTACAATGAGCAGTTCTTC.

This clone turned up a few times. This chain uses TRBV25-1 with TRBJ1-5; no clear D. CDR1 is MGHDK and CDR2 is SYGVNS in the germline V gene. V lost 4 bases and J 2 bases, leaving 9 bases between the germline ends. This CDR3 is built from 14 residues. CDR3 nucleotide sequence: TGTGCCAGCAGTGGTGGCAGTGGCAATCAGCCCCAGCATTTT. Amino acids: CASSGGSGNQPQHF.

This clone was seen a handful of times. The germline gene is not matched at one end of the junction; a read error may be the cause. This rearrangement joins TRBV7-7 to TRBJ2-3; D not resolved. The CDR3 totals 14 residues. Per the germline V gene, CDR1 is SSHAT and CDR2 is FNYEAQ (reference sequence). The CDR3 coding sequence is TGTGCTAGCAGCTTAGGCCTCGGCACAGATACGCAGTATTTT. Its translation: CASSLGLGTDTQYF.

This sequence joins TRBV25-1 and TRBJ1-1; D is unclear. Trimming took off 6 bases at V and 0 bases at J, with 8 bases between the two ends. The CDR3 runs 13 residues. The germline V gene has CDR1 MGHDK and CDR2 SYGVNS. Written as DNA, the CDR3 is TGTGCCAGCAGATCGAGGGTGAACACTGAAGCTTTCTTT. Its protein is CASRSRVNTEAFF.

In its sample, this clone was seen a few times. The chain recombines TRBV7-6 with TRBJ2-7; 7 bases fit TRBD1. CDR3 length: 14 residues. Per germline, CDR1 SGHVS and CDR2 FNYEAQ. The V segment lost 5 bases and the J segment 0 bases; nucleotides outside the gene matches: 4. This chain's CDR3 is CASSRRDSSYEQYF. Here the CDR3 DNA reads TGTGCCAGCAGCCGCCGGGACAGCTCCTACGAGCAGTACTTC.

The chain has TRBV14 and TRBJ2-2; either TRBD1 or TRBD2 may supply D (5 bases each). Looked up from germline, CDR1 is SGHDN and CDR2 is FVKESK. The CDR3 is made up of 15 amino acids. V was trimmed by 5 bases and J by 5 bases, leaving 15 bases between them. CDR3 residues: CASSWGRRGTGELFF. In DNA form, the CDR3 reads TGTGCCAGCAGCTGGGGACGCCGAGGAACCGGGGAGCTGTTTTTT.

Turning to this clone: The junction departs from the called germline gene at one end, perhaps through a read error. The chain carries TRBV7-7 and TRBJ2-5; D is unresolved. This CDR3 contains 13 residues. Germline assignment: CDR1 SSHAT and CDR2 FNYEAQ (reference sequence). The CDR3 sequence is CASSLDFRETQYF. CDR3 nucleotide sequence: TGTGCTAGCAGCTTAGATTTTAGGGAGACCCAGTACTTC.

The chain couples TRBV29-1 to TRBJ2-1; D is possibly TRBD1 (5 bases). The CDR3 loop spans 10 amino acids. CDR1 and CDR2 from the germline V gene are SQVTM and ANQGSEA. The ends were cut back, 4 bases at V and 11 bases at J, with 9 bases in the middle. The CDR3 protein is CSVGKDKQFF. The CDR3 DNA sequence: TGCAGCGTTGGGAAGGACAAGCAGTTCTTC.

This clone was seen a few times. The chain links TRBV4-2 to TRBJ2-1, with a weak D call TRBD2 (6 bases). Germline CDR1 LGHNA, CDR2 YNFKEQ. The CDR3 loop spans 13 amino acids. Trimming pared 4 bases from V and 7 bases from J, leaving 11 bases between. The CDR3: CASSPNGGNEQFF. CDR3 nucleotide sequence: TGTGCCAGCAGCCCAAATGGGGGGAATGAGCAGTTCTTC.

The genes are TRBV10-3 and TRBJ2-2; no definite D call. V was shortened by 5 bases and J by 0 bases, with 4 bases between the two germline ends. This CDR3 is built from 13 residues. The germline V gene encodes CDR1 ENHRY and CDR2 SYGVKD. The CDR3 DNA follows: TGTGCCATCAGTACAACGAACACCGGGGAGCTGTTTTTT. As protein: CAISTTNTGELFF.

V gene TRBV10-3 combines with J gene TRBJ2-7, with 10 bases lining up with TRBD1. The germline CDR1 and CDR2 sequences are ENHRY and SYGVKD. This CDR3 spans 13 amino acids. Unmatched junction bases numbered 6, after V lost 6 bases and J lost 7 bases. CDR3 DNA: TGTGCCATCAGCCGGGACAGGGGTAATGAGCAGTACTTC. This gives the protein CAISRDRGNEQYF.

CDR3 amino acids: CASSINQGNGANVLTF. CDR3 in DNA: TGTGCCAGCAGCATAAACCAGGGAAACGGGGCCAACGTCCTGACTTTC. The V call is TRBV9, the J call TRBJ2-6; TRBD1 might be the D (5 bases). Germline V gene sequence: CDR1 SGDLS, CDR2 YYNGEE. The CDR3 consists of 16 residues. V shed 4 bases and J shed 4 bases, with 15 bases lying between them. Full variable domain (missing parts from reference TRBV9 and TRBJ2-6): DSGVTQTPKHLITATGQRVTLRCSPRSGDLSVYWYQQSLDQGLQFLIQYYNGEERAKGNILERFSAQQFPDLHSELNLSSLELGDSALYFCASSINQGNGANVLTFGAGSRLTVL.